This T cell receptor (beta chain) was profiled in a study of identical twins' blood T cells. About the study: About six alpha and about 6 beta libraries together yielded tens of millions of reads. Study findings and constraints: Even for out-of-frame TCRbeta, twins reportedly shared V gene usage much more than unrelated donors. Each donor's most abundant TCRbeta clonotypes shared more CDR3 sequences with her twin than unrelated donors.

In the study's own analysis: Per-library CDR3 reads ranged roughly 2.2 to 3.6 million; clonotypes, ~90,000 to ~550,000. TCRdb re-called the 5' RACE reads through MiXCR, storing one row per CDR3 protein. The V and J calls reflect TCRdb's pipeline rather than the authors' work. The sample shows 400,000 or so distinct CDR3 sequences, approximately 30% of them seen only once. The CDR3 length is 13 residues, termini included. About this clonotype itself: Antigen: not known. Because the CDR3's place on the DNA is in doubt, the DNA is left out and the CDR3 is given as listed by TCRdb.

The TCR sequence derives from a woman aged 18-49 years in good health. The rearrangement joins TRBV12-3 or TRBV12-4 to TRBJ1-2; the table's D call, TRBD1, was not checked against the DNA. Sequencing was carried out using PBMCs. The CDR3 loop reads CASSVGRGASRDF.